The TCR beta chain under discussion was sequenced for a study of sequential checkpoint blockade in melanoma (dated by TCRdb to about 2019). For context, the study as a whole: In a 1:1 randomization, patients received either first-line nivolumab then ipilimumab (arm A) or ipilimumab then nivolumab (arm B). Maintenance nivolumab came after both trial sequences. For 20 to 25 patients, matched tumor biopsies were obtained before treatment and at week 13, following single-agent nivolumab (arm A) or ipilimumab (arm B). DNA from roughly 91 pretreatment melanoma tumor samples underwent TCRbeta immunosequencing. Approximately 79% of the matched pre- and post-treatment tumor biopsy pairs came from the same lesion. Study-wide conclusions, independent of this receptor: Clinical benefit was about 30 times more likely to be achieved by patients whose tumor T-cell fraction and clonality increased by week 13. Within-arm analyses of tumor T-cell fraction were limited by small sample sizes and reduced statistical power. In the nivolumab-first arm (arm A), pretreatment tumor TIL clonality was associated with response (P = .04). The response-prediction model combining TCR metrics and mutation burden needs validation in larger, independent patient cohorts. Tumor T-cell fraction and clonality were correlated with PD-L1 staining and CD8+ T-cell counts, but not with mutational load.

This clone was seen a handful of times. Its antigen is currently not known. Base qualities are not at hand, and no much larger clone is one base apart. As encoded in the germline V gene, CDR1 is SGDLS while CDR2 is YYNGEE. V is shortened by 2 bases, J by 8 bases, and the region joining them spans 19 bases. The CDR3 goes from the cysteine to the phenylalanine over 16 residues. The entry retains the CDR3 DNA only, 48 bases that are in frame from base 1. This specimen's treatment or condition label, interpreted: randomized to nivolumab then ipilimumab (arm A) or the reverse (arm B). None of the trial patients had been given prior DNA-damaging chemotherapy. The samples were obtained from melanoma patients enrolled in CheckMate 064, an open-label, randomized phase II trial testing sequential checkpoint blockade. Genomic DNA from formalin-fixed paraffin-embedded (FFPE) tissue samples was used for tumor TCR sequencing.

The immunoSEQ Assay was used to immunosequence TCRbeta CDR3 regions from genomic DNA. Before high-throughput sequencing, genomic DNA was amplified using bias-controlled multiplex PCR. The authors' analysis ran thus. To quantify the absolute abundance of each unique TCRbeta CDR3 region, the sequences were collapsed and filtered. Clonality, defined as 1 minus Pielou's evenness, was calculated using only productive rearrangements. Tumor T-cell fraction was calculated by normalizing TCRbeta template counts to the amount of usable DNA, which was estimated from several housekeeping genes. A previously published method was used to identify clones whose frequencies were significantly greater in on-treatment samples than in baseline samples. Held by TCRdb, this immuneACCESS table contains in-frame sequences only and omits some clones. Under half of the omission traces to an unresolved V gene where checked; the cause of the rest is unknown. The DNA was the basis for D and trimming; V, J and clone size are from that table. In all, the sample holds 7,900 or so clones, and 20% to 25% of those were seen once. The ten top clones hold 5.9% of the sample.

The sequences come from tumor tissue (inferred from file names), collected from a patient given nivolumab and ipilimumab in sequence. This receptor was identified in a human donor with melanoma. The chain employs TRBV9 and TRBJ1-4, with the D segment identity uncertain. The sequence in DNA is TGTGCCAGCAGCGTCGATTGGGCCACTACGGGCGAAAAACTGTTTTTT. The encoded protein is CASSVDWATTGEKLFF.